The rows below give T cell receptor beta chains drawn from one sample of a study of vaccination effects on CD4 cells after COVID-19. These TCRs are of unknown antigen specificity. Clones were read by immunoSEQ multiplex PCR, and TCRdb kept only the in-frame ones, dropping some. Of tens of thousands of clones listed, around 69% are singletons. The sample here was CD4+ T cells from PBMCs cultured without peptide, taken after COVID-19 vaccination. These receptors originate from a human donor who received a COVID-19 vaccine. The CDR3 runs from the conserved cysteine through the conserved F or W. D genes are given only for firm matches. Some rows have no size entry. The others give once, few or many, or a class for an expanded clone.

clone_size d_call j_call v_call cdr3_nt cdr3_aa
NA NA TRBJ1-5 TRBV12-3/TRBV12-4 TGTGCCAGCAGCCCTAACAAGAATCAGCCCCAGCATTTT CASSPNKNQPQHF
NA NA TRBJ2-1 TRBV18 TGTGCCAGCTCACCATACACAGGGGGGGACTCCTACAATGAGCAGTTCTTC CASSPYTGGDSYNEQFF
NA TRBD1 TRBJ2-3 TRBV9 TGTGCCAGCAGCGTAGTGGGACAGAACACAGATACGCAGTATTTT CASSVVGQNTDTQYF
once TRBD1 TRBJ1-2 TRBV25-1 TGTGCCAGCAGGGGGGGACAGGGAGGTAACTATGGCTACACCTTC CASRGGQGGNYGYTF
NA NA TRBJ2-2 TRBV7-2 TGTGCCAGCAGCCCGGGGGCAGGGCGGTATCGCGGGGAGCTGTTTTTT CASSPGAGRYRGELFF
NA NA TRBJ1-3 TRBV9 TGTGCCAGCAGCAGGGGACACCCGAGCTCTGGAAACACCATATATTTT CASSRGHPSSGNTIYF
NA TRBD2 TRBJ2-1 TRBV7-8 TGTGCCAGCAGCTTGGTGGGGGGGAATGAGAATGAGCAGTTCTTC CASSLVGGNENEQFF
NA TRBD1 TRBJ1-4 TRBV3-1/TRBV3-2 TGTGCCAGCAGCCGGGGACAGACAGCAATTAATGAAAAACTGTTTTTT CASSRGQTAINEKLFF
NA NA TRBJ1-1 TRBV12-3/TRBV12-4 TGTGCCAGCAGTTTTATTTCGGCAGGGAAAGCTTTCTTT CASSFISAGKAFF
NA TRBD1 TRBJ1-5 TRBV7-2 TGTGCCAGCAGCTTCGCAGGGGGGAATCAGCCCCAGCATTTT CASSFAGGNQPQHF
NA NA TRBJ2-5 TRBV5-1 TGCGCCAGCAGCTTGACTCATTCTGAGACCCAGTACTTC CASSLTHSETQYF
NA NA TRBJ1-6 TRBV6-5 TGTGCCAGCAGCCGACAGAATAATTCACCCCTCCACTTT CASSRQNNSPLHF
NA TRBD2 TRBJ2-2 TRBV7-2 TGTGCCAGCAGCGATTCGGGACTAGCGGGGGGGCACACCGGGGAGCTGTTTTTT CASSDSGLAGGHTGELFF
NA NA TRBJ1-5 TRBV19 TGTGCCAGTAGTATCCCAGGGGATAGCAATCAGCCCCAGCATTTT CASSIPGDSNQPQHF
NA NA TRBJ1-5 TRBV28 TGTGCCAGCAGTACCTATCAGCCCCAGCATTTT CASSTYQPQHF
few NA TRBJ1-6 TRBV25-1 TGTGCCAGCAGTCAGCCGATACCCTATTCACCCCTCCACTTT CASSQPIPYSPLHF
NA NA TRBJ2-3 TRBV7-2 TGTGCCAGCAGCTCGATGGTTGCGCAGAGCACAGATACGCAGTATTTT CASSSMVAQSTDTQYF
NA TRBD1 TRBJ1-2 TRBV10-3 TGTGCCATCCTTAAAGCAGGGGGCTTAAACTATGGCTACACCTTC CAILKAGGLNYGYTF
NA TRBD1 TRBJ1-3 TRBV19 TGTGCCAGTACGACAGGGGGGAAATCTGGAAACACCATATATTTT CASTTGGKSGNTIYF
NA NA TRBJ1-2 TRBV29-1 TGCAGCGTTGAAGAGGGAGGACAAAAGCTTCTAGGCTACACCTTC CSVEEGGQKLLGYTF
NA TRBD2 TRBJ2-5 TRBV4-1 TGCGCCAGCAGCCTGGGACTAGACGCAGAGACCCAGTACTTC CASSLGLDAETQYF
NA NA TRBJ1-4 TRBV5-1 TGCGCCAGCAGCCCCCGTGGCCAGGAGTATGAAAAACTGTTTTTT CASSPRGQEYEKLFF
NA TRBD1 TRBJ1-5 TRBV19 TGTGCCAGTAGTCTAGGACAGGGGGGCGTCCAGTGGCCCCAGCATTTT CASSLGQGGVQWPQHF
few TRBD1 TRBJ1-1 TRBV7-3 TGTGCCAGCAGCTTAAAGGGGGCGGGCACTGAAGCTTTCTTT CASSLKGAGTEAFF
NA NA TRBJ2-2 TRBV7-3 TGTGCCAGCAGCTTAGGGGGTACCCTTCCCACCGGGGAGCTGTTTTTT CASSLGGTLPTGELFF
once NA TRBJ2-5 TRBV5-1 TGCGCCAGCAGCCCGGGAAACTCAGAGACCCAGTACTTC CASSPGNSETQYF
NA TRBD1 TRBJ1-5 TRBV19 TGTGCCAGTAGTACGACAGGGTTTAATCAGCCCCAGCATTTT CASSTTGFNQPQHF
few NA TRBJ1-5 TRBV27 TGTGCCAGCAGTTTAACCAGGGAACCCAATCAGCCCCAGCATTTT CASSLTREPNQPQHF
NA TRBD1 TRBJ1-2 TRBV14 TGTGCCAGCAGCCCCCTAGACAGGGGGCAACAGTCTGGCTACACCTTC CASSPLDRGQQSGYTF
NA NA TRBJ2-1 TRBV5-1 TGCGCCAGCAGCTTGGTTCCTGGCTCCAATGAGCAGTTCTTC CASSLVPGSNEQFF
NA NA TRBJ2-3 TRBV28 TGTGCCAGCAGTAGGGGCGGGGATACGCAGTATTTT CASSRGGDTQYF
NA NA TRBJ2-2 TRBV28 TGTGCCAGCAGAACGAACACCGGGGAGCTGTTTTTT CASRTNTGELFF
NA TRBD1 TRBJ1-1 TRBV5-1 TGCGCCAGCAGAAACGGGACAGTCGGAAAAGCTTTCTTT CASRNGTVGKAFF
NA TRBD2 TRBJ2-3 TRBV6-5 TGTGCCAGCACCCGAGCGGGGCACCCCACAGATACGCAGTATTTT CASTRAGHPTDTQYF
NA NA TRBJ2-4 TRBV19 TGTGCCAGTAGTATGTCAGGGGATGCCAAAAACATTCAGTACTTC CASSMSGDAKNIQYF
once NA TRBJ2-2 TRBV10-3 TGTGCCATCAGTGATGGCGGGGACACCGGGGAGCTGTTTTTT CAISDGGDTGELFF
NA NA TRBJ1-3 TRBV7-9 TGTGCCAGCAGCCGAAACAGTGGAAACACCATATATTTT CASSRNSGNTIYF
NA TRBD2 TRBJ2-1 TRBV28 TGTGCCAGCTACGGGGGGGGCTTACAATATGAGCAGTTCTTC CASYGGGLQYEQFF
few NA TRBJ1-1 TRBV4-1 TGCGCCAGCAGGGTCAGGGACTTCATGAACACTGAAGCTTTCTTT CASRVRDFMNTEAFF
NA NA TRBJ1-1 TRBV7-2 TGTGCCAGCAGCCCGTTACGGGGGGGTGAAGCTTTCTTT CASSPLRGGEAFF
few NA TRBJ2-3 TRBV7-3 TGTGCCAGCAGCCCCCCTAGCACAGATACGCAGTATTTT CASSPPSTDTQYF
once NA TRBJ2-6 TRBV5-1 TGCGCCAGCAGCTCGTGGGGCTCTGGGGCCAACGTCCTGACTTTC CASSSWGSGANVLTF
NA NA TRBJ2-3 TRBV29-1 TGCAGCGTAGACAGGTCCGGGTCGGATACGCAGTATTTT CSVDRSGSDTQYF
NA NA TRBJ2-3 TRBV6-1 TGTGCCAGCAGTGAAGGTTGGGCAGGGACGCCGCAGTATTTT CASSEGWAGTPQYF